This T cell receptor (beta chain) derives from a study of blood T cells in healthy people across ages (dated by TCRdb to the mid-2010s). Regarding the research as a whole: Template switching captured roughly one uniquely barcoded TCR beta cDNA molecule per two T cells in model experiments. To track age-related changes in TCR beta repertoire diversity, the study relied on deep sequencing normalized with unique cDNA molecular identifiers. The donors were divided into four age groups: young (average around 16 years), middle-aged (approximately 39), aged (about 62) and long-lived (roughly 86). Donors of different ages were randomly distributed across sequencing lanes to avoid experimental bias. For two donors (one aged 18 to 30 and one aged 80 or older), the study analyzed two additional independent replicas of 1 million unique cDNA reads from the same blood draw.

The CDR3 sequence holds 14 residues, the cysteine and phenylalanine included. Only the CDR3 region is kept as DNA, spanning 42 bases read in frame from base 1. Relative to germline, V is missing 5 bases and J is missing 7 bases, with 6 bases of the junction outside any gene match. Taken from the germline V gene (reference sequence), the CDR1 and CDR2 loops are MNHNY and SVGAGI. Comments on this clonotype: Its cognate antigen has yet to be identified. The record has no base qualities; no much larger clone is one base away.

Library prep was done by 5' RACE. The run used an Illumina HiSeq 2500. A second roughly 6 to 12 cycle PCR used a sample-barcoded 5' primer and a J-beta primer mix. A template-switch 5' adaptor carrying 12 random nucleotides introduced a unique molecular identifier onto each TCR beta cDNA molecule. Each sample yielded at least 2.5 million CDR3-containing paired-end reads. All of the RNA was converted into first-strand cDNA using the Mint cDNA synthesis kit, with a TRBC-specific oligonucleotide serving as the primer. After uracil-DNA glycosylase treatment, a first 18-cycle PCR used universal primers M1SS and BC2_uni_R on all cDNA. Per the authors' processing: Normalization of each sample was performed by random selection of 1 million high-quality reads, each carrying a distinct molecular identifier. Reads with shared molecular identifiers were discarded instead of being binned into consensus sequences. MiTCR, run with a Q25 quality threshold and the strictest error-elimination algorithm, handled CDR3 identification, clonotype clustering and error correction. Lower-bound total TCR beta diversity was estimated with a nonparametric unseen species model using Euler transformation. The public reads were run again by TCRdb, first through fastp at Q25 and then through MiXCR, and only productive beta chains were kept. Each CDR3 protein gets just one entry, which takes the most common genes and DNA from the rows behind it. TCRdb, not the authors, supplied the V and J calls. For this sample there are about 650,000 distinct CDR3 sequences; about 34% appear just once. The biggest ten clones account for roughly 15% of the sample.

The paper's findings and limits, for the study overall: Compared with the aged group, the long-lived group had more naive CD4+ T cells, fewer expanded clones and increased TCR diversity, a pattern suggesting age selection. Estimates of total diversity based on one million sequenced T cells were regarded as lower bounds and as underestimates. Observed TCR beta diversity per million T cells fell roughly linearly with age, and a significant reduction was already apparent by age roughly 41. Conclusive comparison of naive and antigen-experienced compartments was prevented by the profiling of bulk unsorted PBMCs. Because donor CMV infection status was unknown, age-related changes in expanded clonotypes were potentially confounded. Observed TCR beta diversity correlated strongly with the percentage of naive T cells measured by flow cytometry.

The 39 donors, aged 6 to 90 years, were systemically healthy Caucasian individuals from Russia. Each donor gave about 9.7 milliliters of peripheral blood, drawn into EDTA-treated Vacutainer tubes. Ficoll-Paque density-gradient centrifugation was used to isolate PBMCs, with at least 6.5 million per sample. Total RNA was extracted from PBMCs with Trizol reagent, with at least 5.5 micrograms obtained per sample. The percentages of naive CD45RAhigh/CD27high T cells were determined by flow cytometry on a PBMC aliquot from every donor. The receptor chain draws on TRBV6-6 and TRBJ1-3, and 9 junction bases match TRBD1. The sequenced material came from blood. The source is a woman aged 80 or over in good health. Donor details come from another sample of the same person, matched by shared clones. This receptor has the CDR3 CASSTGQGSNTIYF. The DNA sequence is given as TGTGCCAGCAGTACGGGACAGGGTAGTAACACCATATATTTT.